Listed here is a single T cell receptor beta chain. The antigen is undetermined. PCR was performed using 60 Vbeta and 13 Jbeta primers. Data came from immunoSEQ multiplex PCR; TCRdb stores just in-frame clones and leaves some out. The sample yields around 110,000 clones, of which the top ten take up less than 4.5%. This entry is derived from a study of cytomegalovirus exposure and HLA in healthy donors. CDR3 length: 13 residues. The germline V and J ends were trimmed by 8 bases and 2 bases, with 12 bases remaining between them. Germline CDR1 is LGHNA and CDR2 is YSLEER. Study-wide results and limits: An analysis that was carried out later associated fewer than 20,000 TCR beta sequences with HLA alleles at 0.05 false discovery rate. Some segments of the V type, notably TRBV6-2 and TRBV6-3, were excluded as indistinguishable. Prediction of most subjects' HLA-A and HLA-B alleles by TCR beta sequences was reportedly accurate. The listing of 150 to 200 TCR beta chains classed them as cytomegalovirus-associated.

The TCR originated in a man aged 25-40 years in good health and CMV-seronegative. The sample was PBMCs. The J gene is TRBJ2-5, the V gene TRBV4-3; D gene unclear. The CDR3, as DNA: TGCGCCAGCGCCGCCCGGCGGCAAGAGACCCAGTACTTC. It codes for CASAARRQETQYF.